Shown below are 6 T cell receptor beta chains from a single sample sequenced in a study of Ad26.COV2.S vaccination and SARS-CoV-2 variants. Stated treatment: around 19 received Ad26.COV2.S at low or high dose, single or two shots; roughly five received placebo; per-sample allocation not given. At day 63 after the first vaccine or placebo injection, samples were drawn. Clones were read by immunoSEQ multiplex PCR, and TCRdb kept only the in-frame ones, dropping some. Of some 450,000 clones listed, 80% to 95% are singletons. The sample was peripheral blood, taken in a trial of Ad26.COV2.S vaccine versus placebo. The source of these receptors is a person aged 18-60 years who received the Ad26.COV2.S COVID-19 vaccine or a placebo.

The count of this clone is one. This chain connects TRBV28 to TRBJ2-7, with TRBD2 identical over 8 bases. The CDR3 runs 15 residues. Germline V gives CDR1 MDHEN, CDR2 SYDVKM. V lost 6 bases, J lost 0 bases, and 7 bases stayed unmatched. The CDR3 DNA sequence: TGTGCCAGCAGGTGGAAAGGGACTAGCTCCTACGAGCAGTACTTC. Protein sequence: CASRWKGTSSYEQYF.

The chain couples TRBV13 to TRBJ1-4; weak D call: TRBD1 (6 bases). From germline, CDR1 is PRHDT and CDR2 FYEKMQ (reference sequence). Between the trimmed V and J ends, which lost 4 bases and 0 bases, there was a span of 9 bases. This CDR3 spans 15 amino acids. CDR3 sequence: CASSYGTSTNEKLFF. CDR3 in DNA: TGTGCCAGCAGCTACGGGACATCAACTAATGAAAAACTGTTTTTT.

The chain joins TRBV9 to TRBJ2-7; TRBD2 aligns across 12 bases. With 4 bases clipped from V and 5 bases from J, the junction kept 4 bases outside the gene matches. The CDR3 runs 14 residues. Germline CDR1 reads SGDLS; CDR2 reads YYNGEE. The CDR3 sequence is CASSPRLAGDEQYF. CDR3 nucleotides: TGTGCCAGCAGCCCAAGACTAGCGGGAGACGAGCAGTACTTC.

This chain joins TRBV18 and TRBJ2-1; 8 nucleotides match TRBD1. The V segment lost 4 bases and the J segment 0 bases; nucleotides outside the gene matches: 8. The CDR3 loop spans 17 amino acids. From germline, CDR1 is KGHSH and CDR2 LQKENI. The CDR3 here is CASSLDRGWSSYNEQFF. The CDR3 bases are TGTGCCAGCTCACTCGACAGGGGCTGGAGCTCCTACAATGAGCAGTTCTTC.

The DNA for the CDR3 is TGTGCCTGGAGTGCTTCCTACAATGAGCAGTTCTTC. Residues: CAWSASYNEQFF. V usage is TRBV30 and J usage is TRBJ2-1; D gene ambiguous. Germline CDR1 reads GTSNPN; CDR2 reads SVGIG (reference sequence). V was trimmed by 1 base and J by 1 base, leaving 2 bases between them. The CDR3 runs to 12 residues.

The chain joins TRBV7-2 to TRBJ1-1; 8 nucleotides line up with TRBD1. Germline values: CDR1 SGHTA, CDR2 FQGNSA. Germline trimming cut 2 bases from V and 5 bases from J; bases unmatched to any gene: 4. This CDR3 contains 14 residues. The CDR3 reads CASSLHRGRTEAFF. In nucleotides, the CDR3 is TGTGCCAGCAGCTTACACAGGGGGAGGACTGAAGCTTTCTTT. The complete variable domain, with remaining parts taken from reference TRBV7-2 and TRBJ1-1, reads GAGVSQSPSNKVTEKGKDVELRCDPISGHTALYWYRQSLGQGLEFLIYFQGNSAPDKSGLPSDRFSAERTGGSVSTLTIQRTQQEDSAVYLCASSLHRGRTEAFFGQGTRLTVV.